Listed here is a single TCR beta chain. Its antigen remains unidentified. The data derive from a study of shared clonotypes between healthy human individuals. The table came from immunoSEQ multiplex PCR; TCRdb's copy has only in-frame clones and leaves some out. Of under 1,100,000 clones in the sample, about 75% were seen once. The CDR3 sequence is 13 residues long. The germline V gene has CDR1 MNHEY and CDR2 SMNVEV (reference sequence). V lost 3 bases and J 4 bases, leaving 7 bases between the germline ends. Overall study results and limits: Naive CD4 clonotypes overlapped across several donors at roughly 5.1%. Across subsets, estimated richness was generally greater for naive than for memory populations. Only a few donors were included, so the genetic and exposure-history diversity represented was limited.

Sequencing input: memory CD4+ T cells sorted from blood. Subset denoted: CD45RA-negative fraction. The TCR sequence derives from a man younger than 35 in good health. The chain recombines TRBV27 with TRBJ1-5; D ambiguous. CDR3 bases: TGTGCCAGCAGTTTTATGCCTAATCAGCCCCAGCATTTT. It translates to CASSFMPNQPQHF.